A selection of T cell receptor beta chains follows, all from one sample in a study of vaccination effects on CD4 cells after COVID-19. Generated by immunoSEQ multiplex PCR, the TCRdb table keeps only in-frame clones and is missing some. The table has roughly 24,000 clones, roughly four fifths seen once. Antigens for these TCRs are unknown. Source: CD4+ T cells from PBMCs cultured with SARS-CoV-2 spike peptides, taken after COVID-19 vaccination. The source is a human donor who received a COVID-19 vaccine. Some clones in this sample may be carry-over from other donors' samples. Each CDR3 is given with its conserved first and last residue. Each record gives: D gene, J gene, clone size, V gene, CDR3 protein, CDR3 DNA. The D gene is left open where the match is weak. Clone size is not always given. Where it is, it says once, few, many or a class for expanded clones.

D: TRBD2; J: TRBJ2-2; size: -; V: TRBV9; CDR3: CASSVEAGDTGELFF; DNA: TGTGCCAGCAGCGTAGAAGCGGGGGACACCGGGGAGCTGTTTTTT
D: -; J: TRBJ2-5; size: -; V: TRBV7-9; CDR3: CALGGGSQETQYF; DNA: TGTGCACTGGGGGGCGGGAGCCAAGAGACCCAGTACTTC
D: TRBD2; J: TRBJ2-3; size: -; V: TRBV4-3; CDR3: CASSHLAGGTPDTQYF; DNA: TGCGCCAGCAGCCACTTAGCGGGGGGTACCCCAGATACGCAGTATTTT
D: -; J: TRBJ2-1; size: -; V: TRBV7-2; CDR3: CASSLRDSSNEQFF; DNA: TGTGCCAGCAGCTTGCGTGATAGCAGCAATGAGCAGTTCTTC
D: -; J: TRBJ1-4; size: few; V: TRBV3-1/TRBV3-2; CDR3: CASSRTTTTNEKLFF; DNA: TGTGCCAGCAGCCGAACGACAACAACTAATGAAAAACTGTTTTTT
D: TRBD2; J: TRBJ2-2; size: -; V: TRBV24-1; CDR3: CATTAPPSGGNTGELFF; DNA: TGTGCCACCACCGCCCCCCCTAGCGGGGGCAACACCGGGGAGCTGTTTTTT
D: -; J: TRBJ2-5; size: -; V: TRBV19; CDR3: CASGRQLQETQYF; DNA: TGTGCCAGTGGAAGACAGCTACAAGAGACCCAGTACTTC
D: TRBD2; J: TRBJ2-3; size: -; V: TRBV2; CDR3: CASRLSGGATDTQYF; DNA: TGTGCCAGCAGACTTAGCGGGGGGGCCACAGATACGCAGTATTTT
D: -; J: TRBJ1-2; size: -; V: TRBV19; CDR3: CASSIEDWRGSSHYGYTF; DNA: TGTGCCAGTAGTATAGAAGATTGGAGGGGATCCAGCCACTATGGCTACACCTTC
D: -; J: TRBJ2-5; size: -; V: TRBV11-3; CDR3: CASSSRDGQETQYF; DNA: TGTGCCAGCAGCTCTCGGGACGGACAAGAGACCCAGTACTTC
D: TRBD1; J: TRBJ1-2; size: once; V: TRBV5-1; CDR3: CASSLVSGDRGYTF; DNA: TGCGCCAGCAGCTTGGTTTCAGGGGACAGAGGCTACACCTTC
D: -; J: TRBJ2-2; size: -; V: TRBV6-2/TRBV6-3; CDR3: CASSTPRESNTGELFF; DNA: TGTGCCAGCAGTACCCCCCGGGAGTCGAACACCGGGGAGCTGTTTTTT
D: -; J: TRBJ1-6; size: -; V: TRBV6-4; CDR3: CASSEGDPVSPLHF; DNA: TGTGCCAGCAGTGAGGGGGACCCTGTCTCACCCCTCCACTTT
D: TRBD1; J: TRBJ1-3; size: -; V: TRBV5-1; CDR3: CASGRDSLSGNTIYF; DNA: TGCGCCAGCGGCCGGGACAGCCTCTCTGGAAACACCATATATTTT
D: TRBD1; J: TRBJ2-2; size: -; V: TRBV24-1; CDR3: CATSDPAQGFYSGELFF; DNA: TGTGCCACCAGCGATCCAGCACAGGGGTTCTATAGCGGGGAGCTGTTTTTT
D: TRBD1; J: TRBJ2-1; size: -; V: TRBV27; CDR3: CASRTGVYSNEQFF; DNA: TGTGCCAGCAGGACAGGGGTCTATTCCAATGAGCAGTTCTTC
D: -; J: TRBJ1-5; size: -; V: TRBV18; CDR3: CASSPRDSNQPQHF; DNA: TGTGCCAGCTCACCGAGGGATAGCAATCAGCCCCAGCATTTT
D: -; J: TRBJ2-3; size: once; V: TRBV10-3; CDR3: CAISPPTDTQYF; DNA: TGTGCCATCAGTCCCCCCACAGATACGCAGTATTTT
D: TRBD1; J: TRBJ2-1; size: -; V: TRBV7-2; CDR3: CASSSGQGLYNEQFF; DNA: TGTGCCAGCAGCTCGGGACAGGGTCTATACAATGAGCAGTTCTTC
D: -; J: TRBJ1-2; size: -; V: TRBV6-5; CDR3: CASRAGPNNYGYTF; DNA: TGTGCCAGCAGGGCGGGACCTAATAACTATGGCTACACCTTC
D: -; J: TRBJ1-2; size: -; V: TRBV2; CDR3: CASSPTTATNYGYTF; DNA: TGTGCCAGCAGTCCTACGACAGCTACTAACTATGGCTACACCTTC
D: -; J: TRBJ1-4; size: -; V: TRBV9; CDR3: CASSVEQGGNEKLFF; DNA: TGTGCCAGCAGCGTAGAACAGGGAGGGAATGAAAAACTGTTTTTT
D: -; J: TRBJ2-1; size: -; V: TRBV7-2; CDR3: CASSPRLDDEQFF; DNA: TGTGCCAGCAGCCCTAGACTAGACGATGAGCAGTTCTTC
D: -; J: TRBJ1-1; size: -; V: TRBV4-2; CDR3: CASSPYRELNTEAFF; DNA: TGTGCCAGCAGCCCCTATCGGGAACTGAACACTGAAGCTTTCTTT
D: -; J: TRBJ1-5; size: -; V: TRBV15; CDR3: CATTKQGYQPQHF; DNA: TGTGCCACCACCAAACAGGGCTATCAGCCCCAGCATTTT
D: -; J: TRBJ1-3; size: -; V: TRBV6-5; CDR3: CASSYQGNTIYF; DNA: TGTGCCAGCAGTTACCAGGGAAACACCATATATTTT
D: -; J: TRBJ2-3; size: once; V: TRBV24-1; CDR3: CATSDDSGDTDTQYF; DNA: TGTGCCACCAGTGATGACTCGGGGGACACAGATACGCAGTATTTT
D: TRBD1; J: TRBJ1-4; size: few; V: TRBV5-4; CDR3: CASSFRTGQYEKLFF; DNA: TGTGCCAGCAGCTTCAGGACAGGGCAATATGAAAAACTGTTTTTT
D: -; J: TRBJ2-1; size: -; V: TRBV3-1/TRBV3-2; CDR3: CASSQGDSSYNEQFF; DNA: TGTGCCAGCAGCCAGGGGGATAGCTCCTACAATGAGCAGTTCTTC
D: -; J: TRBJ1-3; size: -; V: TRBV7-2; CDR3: CASSLGLQGNTIYF; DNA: TGTGCCAGCAGCTTAGGCTTACAGGGAAACACCATATATTTT
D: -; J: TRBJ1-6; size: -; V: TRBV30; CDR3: CAWSVQGAAPLHF; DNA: TGTGCCTGGAGTGTTCAGGGAGCGGCACCCCTCCACTTT
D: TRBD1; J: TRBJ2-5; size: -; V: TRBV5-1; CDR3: CASSFGTGGQETQYF; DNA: TGCGCCAGCAGCTTCGGGACAGGGGGACAAGAGACCCAGTACTTC
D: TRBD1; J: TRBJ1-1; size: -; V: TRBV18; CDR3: CASSAGQGQGTEAFF; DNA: TGTGCCAGCTCGGCGGGACAGGGACAGGGCACTGAAGCTTTCTTT
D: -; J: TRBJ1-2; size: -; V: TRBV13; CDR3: CASSLSRRGGDGYTF; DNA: TGTGCCAGCAGCCTGTCGCGAAGGGGAGGGGATGGCTACACCTTC
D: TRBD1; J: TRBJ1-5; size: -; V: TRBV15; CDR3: CATSRFGGQGSNQPQHF; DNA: TGTGCCACCAGCAGATTCGGAGGACAGGGTTCCAATCAGCCCCAGCATTTT
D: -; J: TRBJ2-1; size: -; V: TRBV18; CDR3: CASSQSIYNEQFF; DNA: TGTGCCAGCTCACAATCGATCTACAATGAGCAGTTCTTC
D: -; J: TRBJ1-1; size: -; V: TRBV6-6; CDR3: CASSYLGTREAFF; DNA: TGTGCCAGCAGTTACCTCGGAACCCGTGAAGCTTTCTTT
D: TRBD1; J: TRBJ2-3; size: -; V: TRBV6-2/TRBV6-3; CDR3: CASSYTGGSTDTQYF; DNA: TGTGCCAGCAGCTATACAGGGGGAAGCACAGATACGCAGTATTTT
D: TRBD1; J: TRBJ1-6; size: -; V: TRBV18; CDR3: CASSPDRGNSPLHF; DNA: TGTGCCAGCTCCCCGGACAGGGGTAATTCACCCCTCCACTTT
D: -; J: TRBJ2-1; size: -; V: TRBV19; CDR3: CASSIRARPNEQFF; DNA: -
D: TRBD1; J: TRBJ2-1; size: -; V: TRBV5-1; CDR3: CASSNTNPGQGVKNEQFF; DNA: TGCGCCAGCAGCAATACCAATCCGGGACAGGGGGTTAAAAATGAGCAGTTCTTC
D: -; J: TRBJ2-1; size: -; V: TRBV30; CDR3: CAWSVQLGDGQFF; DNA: TGTGCCTGGAGTGTACAACTGGGGGACGGGCAGTTCTTC
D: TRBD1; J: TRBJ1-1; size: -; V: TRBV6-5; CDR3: CASSYGDRGNTEAFF; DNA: TGTGCCAGCAGTTACGGGGACAGGGGGAACACTGAAGCTTTCTTT
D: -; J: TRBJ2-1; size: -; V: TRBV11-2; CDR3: CASSLALFEQFF; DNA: TGTGCCAGCAGCTTAGCCCTATTTGAGCAGTTCTTC
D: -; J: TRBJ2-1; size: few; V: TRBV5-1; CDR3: CASSLVSGSYNEQFF; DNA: TGCGCCAGCAGCTTGGTCTCTGGCTCCTACAATGAGCAGTTCTTC
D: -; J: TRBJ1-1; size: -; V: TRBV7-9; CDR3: CASSLTGESTEAFF; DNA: TGTGCCAGCAGCTTAACCGGGGAAAGTACTGAAGCTTTCTTT
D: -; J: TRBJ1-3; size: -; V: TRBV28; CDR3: CASSRGTGPSGNTIYF; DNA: TGTGCCAGCAGCCGCGGGACCGGACCCTCTGGAAACACCATATATTTT
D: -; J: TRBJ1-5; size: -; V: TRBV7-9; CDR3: CASSWDSNQPQHF; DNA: TGTGCCAGCAGCTGGGATAGCAATCAGCCCCAGCATTTT
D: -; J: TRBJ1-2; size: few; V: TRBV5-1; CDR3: CASSPRVAGAYGYTF; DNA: TGCGCCAGCAGCCCGAGGGTGGCAGGGGCCTATGGCTACACCTTC
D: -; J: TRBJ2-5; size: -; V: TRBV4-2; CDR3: CASSRKDKQETQYF; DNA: TGTGCCAGCAGCCGGAAGGACAAACAAGAGACCCAGTACTTC
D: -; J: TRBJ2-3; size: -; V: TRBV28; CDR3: CAITTGPNTDTQYF; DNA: TGTGCCATCACCACGGGGCCTAACACAGATACGCAGTATTTT
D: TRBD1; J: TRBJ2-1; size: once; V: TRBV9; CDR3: CASSVGDRGNEQFF; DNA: TGTGCCAGCAGCGTAGGCGACAGGGGGAATGAGCAGTTCTTC
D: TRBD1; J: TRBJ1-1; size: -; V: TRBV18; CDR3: CASSPPDRGRRAFF; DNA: TGTGCCAGCTCACCACCGGACAGGGGGCGCAGAGCTTTCTTT
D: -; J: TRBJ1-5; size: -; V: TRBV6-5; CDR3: CASGGGFDQPQHF; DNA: TGTGCCAGCGGGGGGGGGTTTGATCAGCCCCAGCATTTT
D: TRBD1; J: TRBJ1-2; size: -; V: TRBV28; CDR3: CASSFGDRAYGYTF; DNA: TGTGCCAGCAGTTTCGGGGACAGGGCTTATGGCTACACCTTC